The 26 T cell receptor beta chains below all came from one sample that was sequenced in a study of blood T cell repertoires in COVID-19. Libraries were prepared by immunoSEQ multiplex PCR; TCRdb keeps only in-frame clonotypes and omits some of them. The sample holds about 160,000 clones, over 70% seen once. Source material: peripheral blood. Source of these receptors: a woman aged 80 or over with active or convalescent COVID-19.

The genes are TRBV25-1 and TRBJ1-2, with 9 bases identical to TRBD1. V dropped 3 bases and J dropped 5; count of bases not matched to a gene: 4. Germline loops: CDR1 MGHDK, CDR2 SYGVNS. The CDR3 is made up of 14 amino acids. CDR3 in amino acids: CASSEGTGMYGYTF. In DNA, the CDR3 is TGTGCCAGCAGTGAGGGGACAGGGATGTATGGCTACACCTTC.

Concerning this clone: Its ends do not fully match the called genes, so a read error is possible. V and J are TRBV15 and TRBJ1-3; D gene uncertain. The CDR3 runs to 14 residues. Germline CDR1 is LNHNV and CDR2 is YYDKDF (reference sequence). The CDR3 nucleotides read TGTGCCACCAGCCCCCGTGGGGAGGGAAGCACCATATATTTT. Protein sequence: CATSPRGEGSTIYF.

V gene TRBV7-2 combines with J gene TRBJ2-1, with TRBD2 matching over 9 bases. The junction had 12 bases not matched to a gene; V was cut back by 3 bases and J by 3 bases. CDR3 length equals 18 residues. CDR1 is SGHTA, CDR2 FQGNSA, per germline. The CDR3 bases are TGTGCCAGCAGCTTGGGCCCCAGCGGGGGGCCGGGCTACAATGAGCAGTTCTTC. Amino acid sequence: CASSLGPSGGPGYNEQFF.

The rearrangement links TRBV18 to TRBJ2-7, with 8 nucleotides matching TRBD2. This CDR3 comprises 15 residues. Germline loops: CDR1 KGHSH, CDR2 LQKENI. V dropped 3 bases and J dropped 7; count of bases not matched to a gene: 11. The CDR3, as DNA: TGTGCCAGCTCACCGGACAAACACGTAGCGGGGGAGCAGTACTTC. The encoded protein is CASSPDKHVAGEQYF.

This clone was picked up one time. The V and J genes are TRBV7-9 and TRBJ1-5; D is possibly TRBD1 (5 bases). There are 15 residues in the CDR3. The V and J ends lost 1 base and 0 bases respectively, with 7 bases between them. Germline CDR1 SEHNR, CDR2 FQNEAQ (reference sequence). The CDR3 sequence is CASSLGDSSNQPQHF. Here the CDR3 DNA reads TGTGCCAGCAGCTTAGGCGACAGTAGCAATCAGCCCCAGCATTTT.

V and J are TRBV28 and TRBJ1-2; 10 nucleotides line up with TRBD1. There are 14 residues in the CDR3. Trimming at V came to 8 bases and at J to 4 bases, leaving 7 bases not matched to a gene. Germline CDR1 and CDR2: MDHEN and SYDVKM. CDR3 region: CASLETGGGYGYTF. As DNA, the CDR3 is TGTGCCAGCCTAGAGACAGGGGGCGGCTATGGCTACACCTTC.

This chain links TRBV5-1 with TRBJ2-3, with 15 bases that match TRBD2. The germline CDR1 and CDR2 sequences are SGHRS and YFSETQ. J lost 4 bases, V lost 0 bases, and 6 bases had no gene match. The CDR3 is 18 residues long. The CDR3 reads CASSLAGGLAGGADTQYF. In DNA form, the CDR3 reads TGCGCCAGCAGCTTGGCCGGGGGACTAGCGGGGGGAGCAGATACGCAGTATTTT.

The chain joins TRBV2 to TRBJ2-5, with D unresolved. The CDR3 spans 12 residues. Germline V lookup: CDR1 SNHLY, CDR2 FYNNEI. Trimming left V 4 bases short and J 1 base short, with 4 bases between. CDR3 loop: CASSVSQETQYF. The CDR3 coding sequence is TGTGCCAGCAGTGTCAGCCAAGAGACCCAGTACTTC.

The chain carries TRBV2 and TRBJ1-2; tentatively, D is TRBD1 (5 bases). Trimming stripped 6 bases from V and 2 bases from J, with 10 bases between. From germline, CDR1 is SNHLY and CDR2 FYNNEI. CDR3 length equals 13 residues. The chain's CDR3 is CASRDMANYGYTF. The CDR3 DNA follows: TGTGCCAGCAGGGACATGGCCAACTATGGCTACACCTTC.

The chain employs TRBV5-1 and TRBJ1-1; D remains ambiguous. The CDR3 runs 13 residues. CDR1 SGHRS and CDR2 YFSETQ come from the germline V gene. The V and J ends lost 2 bases and 1 base respectively, with 6 bases between them. CDR3 DNA: TGCGCCAGCAGCTTCACTTCGAACACTGAAGCTTTCTTT. Its protein product is CASSFTSNTEAFF.

The chain recombines TRBV2 with TRBJ1-5, with D perhaps TRBD1 (5 bases). CDR1 and CDR2 from the germline V gene are SNHLY and FYNNEI. The CDR3 spans 16 residues. Trimming cost V 4 bases and J 1 base, with 14 bases left between them. The CDR3 coding sequence is TGTGCCAGCAGTGTCTTGGCCAGGGAAAGCAATCAGCCCCAGCATTTT. It specifies CASSVLARESNQPQHF.

This clone has just a few counts. The chain is built from TRBV5-4 and TRBJ2-5; 7 bases fit TRBD1. Trimming took 3 bases from V and 5 from J; bases not matched to a gene: 4. The V gene's germline CDR1 is SGHNT and CDR2 YYREEE (reference sequence). CDR3 size: 13 residues. The CDR3 reads CASSWGTVETQYF. The CDR3 bases are TGTGCCAGCAGCTGGGGGACAGTGGAGACCCAGTACTTC.

The gene calls are TRBV18 and TRBJ1-2; D not resolved. Germline CDR1 and CDR2: KGHSH and LQKENI. This CDR3 contains 13 residues. With 2 bases removed from V and 4 bases from J, the gap between germline ends came to 8 bases. This CDR3 reads CASSPESAYGYTF. The CDR3 DNA follows: TGTGCCAGCTCACCAGAGAGCGCCTATGGCTACACCTTC. The whole variable domain, filled in from reference TRBV18 and TRBJ1-2, reads NAGVMQNPRHLVRRRGQEARLRCSPMKGHSHVYWYRQLPEEGLKFMVYLQKENIIDESGMPKERFSAEFPKEGPSILRIQQVVRGDSAAYFCASSPESAYGYTFGSGTRLTVV.

The rearrangement uses TRBV9 and TRBJ2-7, with 10 bases aligning to TRBD1. Trimming at V came to 3 bases and at J to 3 bases, leaving 6 bases not matched to a gene. Germline CDR1 is SGDLS and CDR2 is YYNGEE. This CDR3 has 15 residues. The CDR3 loop reads CASSDGQGGGYEQYF. CDR3 nucleotides: TGTGCCAGCAGCGATGGACAGGGGGGAGGCTACGAGCAGTACTTC.

J is TRBJ2-7 and V is TRBV5-1, with D unresolved. CDR1 and CDR2 from the germline V gene are SGHRS and YFSETQ. Trimming left V 6 bases short and J 2 bases short, with 18 bases between. The CDR3 sequence is 15 residues long. DNA for the CDR3: TGCGCCAGCACCCTCTCCCCCGGTCTAGCCTACGAGCAGTACTTC. Protein: CASTLSPGLAYEQYF.

The gene calls are TRBV5-1 and TRBJ1-3; D is undetermined. CDR3 size: 14 residues. The germline V and J ends were trimmed by 0 bases and 0 bases, with 4 bases remaining between them. CDR1 and CDR2 from the germline V gene are SGHRS and YFSETQ. CDR3 region: CASSLASSGNTIYF. Here the CDR3 DNA reads TGCGCCAGCAGCTTGGCCAGCTCTGGAAACACCATATATTTT.

The chain recombines TRBV10-2 with TRBJ2-1; 7 bases line up with TRBD1. This CDR3 contains 13 residues. The germline V gene has CDR1 WSHSY and CDR2 SAAADI. V trimming: 6 bases; J trimming: 4 bases; junction bases outside the gene matches: 3. The CDR3 bases are TGCGCCAGCAGAGAGGGACAGTACAATGAGCAGTTCTTC. Protein: CASREGQYNEQFF.

The chain has TRBV7-8 and TRBJ2-7; weak D call: TRBD2 (6 bases). The CDR3 is 15 amino acids. Germline V gene data show CDR1 as SGHVS and CDR2 as FQNEAQ. V lost 5 bases and J lost 2, with 16 bases in between. CDR3 sequence: CASSLRDSLTYEQYF. The CDR3 nucleotides read TGTGCCAGCAGCCTCCGGGACTCCCTTACCTACGAGCAGTACTTC.

The genes are TRBV4-1 and TRBJ2-3, with 10 bases aligning to TRBD2. The germline CDR1 and CDR2 sequences are MGHRA and YSYEKL. The CDR3 sequence is 17 residues long. V was clipped by 1 base and J by 6 bases; unmatched bases: 10. CDR3 sequence reads: CASSQGAGGIRMDTQYF. The CDR3 nucleotides are TGCGCCAGCAGCCAAGGAGCGGGGGGGATCAGGATGGATACGCAGTATTTT.

The V call is TRBV7-9, the J call TRBJ1-3; 7 positions match TRBD1. V shed 7 bases, J shed 7 bases, and the junction held 13 bases outside the gene matches. Germline-derived CDR1 and CDR2 are SEHNR and FQNEAQ (reference sequence). CDR3 length: 15 residues. CDR3 region: CASTWGQPGGNTIYF. The DNA for the CDR3 is TGTGCCAGCACATGGGGACAGCCGGGTGGGAACACCATATATTTT.

The V gene is TRBV6-5, the J gene TRBJ1-1; D unresolved. Deletions cut 5 bases from V and 4 bases from J, with 17 bases between. This CDR3 has 15 residues. The germline CDR1 and CDR2 sequences are MNHEY and SVGAGI. The CDR3 is CASSLDGNLITEAFF. CDR3 sequence (DNA): TGTGCCAGCAGTCTGGACGGGAACCTGATCACTGAAGCTTTCTTT.

The chain recombines TRBV11-1 with TRBJ1-1; D perhaps matches TRBD1 (5 bases). CDR1 and CDR2 (germline): SGHAT, FQDESV (reference sequence). V was shortened by 6 bases and J by 3 bases, with 11 bases between the two germline ends. The CDR3 runs 13 residues. In DNA form, the CDR3 reads TGTGCCAGCAGGGAACAGGTTTACACTGAAGCTTTCTTT. It specifies CASREQVYTEAFF.

The V call is TRBV6-6, the J call TRBJ2-1; TRBD1 is a possible D gene (5 bases). Deletions cut 2 bases from V and 6 bases from J, with 11 bases between. This CDR3 has 14 amino acids. Looked up from germline, CDR1 is MNHNY and CDR2 is SVGAGI (reference sequence). The chain's CDR3 is CASSYGHLSNEQFF. For the CDR3, the DNA is TGTGCCAGCAGTTACGGACACCTCTCCAATGAGCAGTTCTTC.

The chain has TRBV5-1 and TRBJ1-1; maybe TRBD1 (5 bases). With 0 bases removed from V and 5 bases from J, the gap between germline ends came to 14 bases. Germline V gene sequence: CDR1 SGHRS, CDR2 YFSETQ. This CDR3 comprises 15 residues. The CDR3 DNA sequence: TGCGCCAGCAGCTTGGGACAGAACCGCGGAACTGAAGCTTTCTTT. Its protein is CASSLGQNRGTEAFF.

This clone was detected only once. This chain links TRBV19 with TRBJ2-7, with 7 bases matching TRBD2. The CDR3 is 14 amino acids. Germline lookup yields CDR1 LNHDA and CDR2 SQIVND (reference sequence). Trimming cost V 4 bases and J 0 bases; bases outside gene matches: 3. The CDR3 reads CASSKAGYSYEQYF. CDR3 in DNA: TGTGCCAGTAGTAAAGCGGGGTACTCCTACGAGCAGTACTTC.

The chain has TRBV4-1 and TRBJ2-7; D possibly corresponds to TRBD1 (5 bases). This CDR3 is built from 15 residues. Trimming left V 1 base short and J 5 bases short, with 15 bases between. The germline V gene encodes CDR1 MGHRA and CDR2 YSYEKL. The CDR3 loop is CASSQAPGYLDEQYF. CDR3 DNA sequence: TGCGCCAGCAGCCAAGCCCCAGGGTATTTGGACGAGCAGTACTTC.